This T cell receptor beta chain stems from a study of human T cells and chemical hapten exposure. This clonotype appeared a few times. The sample's time point: patch test 2, 6 weeks after DPC sensitization. The sample's treatment: therapeutic diphenylcyclopropenone sensitization with weekly scalp DPC. Germline V gene sequence: CDR1 DFQATT, CDR2 SNEGSKA (reference sequence). The CDR3 runs to 15 residues. The V gene lost 6 bases and the J gene lost 7 bases, with 24 bases spanning the gap. TCRdb reprocessed the RACE reads with MiXCR, giving one entry per CDR3 protein. The sample holds 360,000 or so distinct CDR3 sequences; about 6% are singletons and the top ten take about 5.6%.

This rearrangement joins TRBV20-1 to TRBJ1-1; D uncertain. The source of this sequence is a young woman with alopecia areata. Some clones in this sample may be carry-over from other donors' samples. The sample was whole blood, taken in connection with sensitization to the hapten diphenylcyclopropenone (DPC). The CDR3 protein is CSARRASGVYGEAFF. The CDR3 DNA sequence: TGCAGTGCCCGGCGAGCATCAGGTGTGTATGGTGAAGCTTTCTTT.